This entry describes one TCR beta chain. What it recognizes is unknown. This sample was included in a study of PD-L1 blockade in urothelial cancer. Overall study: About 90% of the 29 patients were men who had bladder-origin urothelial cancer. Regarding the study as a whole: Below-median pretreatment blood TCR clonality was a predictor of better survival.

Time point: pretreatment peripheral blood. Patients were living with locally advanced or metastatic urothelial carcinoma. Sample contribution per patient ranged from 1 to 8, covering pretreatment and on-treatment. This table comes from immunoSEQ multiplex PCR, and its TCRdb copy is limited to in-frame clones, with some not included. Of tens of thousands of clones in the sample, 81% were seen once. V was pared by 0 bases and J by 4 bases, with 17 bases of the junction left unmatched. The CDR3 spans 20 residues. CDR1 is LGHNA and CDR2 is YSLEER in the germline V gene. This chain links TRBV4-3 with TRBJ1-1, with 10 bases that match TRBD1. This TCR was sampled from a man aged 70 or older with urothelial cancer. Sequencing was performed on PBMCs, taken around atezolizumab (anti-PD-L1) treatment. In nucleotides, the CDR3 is TGCGCCAGCAGCCAAGACCCCACCCGCGGGACAGGGGAAGAGGGCACTGAAGCTTTCTTT. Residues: CASSQDPTRGTGEEGTEAFF.